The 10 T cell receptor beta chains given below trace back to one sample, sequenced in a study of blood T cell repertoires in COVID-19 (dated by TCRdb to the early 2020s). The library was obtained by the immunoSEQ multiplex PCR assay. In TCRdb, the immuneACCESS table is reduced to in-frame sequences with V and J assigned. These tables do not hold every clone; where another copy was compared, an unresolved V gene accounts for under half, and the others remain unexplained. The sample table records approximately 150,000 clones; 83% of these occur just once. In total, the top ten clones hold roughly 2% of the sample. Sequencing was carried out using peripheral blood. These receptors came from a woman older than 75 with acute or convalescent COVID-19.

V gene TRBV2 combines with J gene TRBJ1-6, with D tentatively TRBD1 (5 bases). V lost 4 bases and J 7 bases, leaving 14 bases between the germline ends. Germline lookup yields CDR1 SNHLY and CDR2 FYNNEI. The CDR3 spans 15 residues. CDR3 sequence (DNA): TGTGCCAGCAGTGCAAGGGGTTTCTTAAATTCACCCCTCCACTTT. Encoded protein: CASSARGFLNSPLHF.

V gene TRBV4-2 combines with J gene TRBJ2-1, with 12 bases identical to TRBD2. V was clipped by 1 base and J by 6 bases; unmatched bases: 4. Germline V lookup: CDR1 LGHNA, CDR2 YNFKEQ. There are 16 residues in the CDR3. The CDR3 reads CASSQAPSGGANEQFF. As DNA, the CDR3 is TGTGCCAGCAGCCAAGCGCCTAGCGGGGGGGCCAATGAGCAGTTCTTC.

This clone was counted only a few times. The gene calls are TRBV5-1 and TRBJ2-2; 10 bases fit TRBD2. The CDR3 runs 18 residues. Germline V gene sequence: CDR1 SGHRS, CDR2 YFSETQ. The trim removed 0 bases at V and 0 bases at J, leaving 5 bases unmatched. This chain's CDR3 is CASSLVASGRANTGELFF. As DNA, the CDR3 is TGCGCCAGCAGCTTGGTGGCTAGCGGGAGAGCGAACACCGGGGAGCTGTTTTTT.

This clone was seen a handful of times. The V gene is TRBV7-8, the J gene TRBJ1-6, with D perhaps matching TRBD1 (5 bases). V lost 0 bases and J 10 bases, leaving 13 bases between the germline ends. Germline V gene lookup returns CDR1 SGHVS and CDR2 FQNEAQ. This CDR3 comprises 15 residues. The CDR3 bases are TGTGCCAGCAGCTTAGCGTCCCAGGGCTCCTCACCCCTCCACTTT. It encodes CASSLASQGSSPLHF.

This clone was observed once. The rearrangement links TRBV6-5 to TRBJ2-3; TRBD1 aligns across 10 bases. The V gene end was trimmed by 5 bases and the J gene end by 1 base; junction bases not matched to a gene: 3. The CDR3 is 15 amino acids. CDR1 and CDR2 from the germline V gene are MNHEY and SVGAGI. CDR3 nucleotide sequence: TGTGCCAGCAGTATGGGGACAGGGGGCACAGATACGCAGTATTTT. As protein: CASSMGTGGTDTQYF.

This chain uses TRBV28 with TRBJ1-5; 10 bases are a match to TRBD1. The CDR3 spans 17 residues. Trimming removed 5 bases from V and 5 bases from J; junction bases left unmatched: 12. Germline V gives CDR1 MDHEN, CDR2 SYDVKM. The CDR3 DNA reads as TGTGCCAGCAGTCCCGACAGGGGGCGCGGGATTCATCAGCCCCAGCATTTT. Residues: CASSPDRGRGIHQPQHF.

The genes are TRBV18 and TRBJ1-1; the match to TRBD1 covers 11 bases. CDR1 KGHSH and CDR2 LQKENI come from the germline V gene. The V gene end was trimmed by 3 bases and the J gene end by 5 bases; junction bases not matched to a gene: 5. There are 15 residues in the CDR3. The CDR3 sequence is CASSPGQGERTEAFF. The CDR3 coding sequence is TGTGCCAGCTCACCGGGACAGGGGGAGCGGACTGAAGCTTTCTTT.

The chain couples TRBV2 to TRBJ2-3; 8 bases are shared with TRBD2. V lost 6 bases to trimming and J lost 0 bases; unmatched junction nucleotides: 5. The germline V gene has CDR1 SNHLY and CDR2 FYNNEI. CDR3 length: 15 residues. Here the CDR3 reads CASRGVAGSTDTQYF. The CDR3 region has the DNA TGTGCCAGCAGGGGGGTAGCGGGAAGCACAGATACGCAGTATTTT.

CDR3 in DNA: TGTGCCAGCAGTTACTCGGGGCTATTTGGCATCAGACAAGCTTTCTTT. It encodes CASSYSGLFGIRQAFF. V and J are TRBV6-5 and TRBJ1-1, with TRBD1 as a possible D gene (5 bases). CDR3 size: 16 residues. Per germline, CDR1 MNHEY and CDR2 SVGAGI. The V end lost 0 bases, the J end lost 9 bases, and 20 bases lay between the germline ends.

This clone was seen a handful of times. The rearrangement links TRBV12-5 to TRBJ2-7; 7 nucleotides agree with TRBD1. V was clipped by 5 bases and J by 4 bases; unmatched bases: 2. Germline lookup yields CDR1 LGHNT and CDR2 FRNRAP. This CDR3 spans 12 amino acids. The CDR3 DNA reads TGTGCTAGTGGTCGGGACAGTTACGAGCAGTACTTC. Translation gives CASGRDSYEQYF.